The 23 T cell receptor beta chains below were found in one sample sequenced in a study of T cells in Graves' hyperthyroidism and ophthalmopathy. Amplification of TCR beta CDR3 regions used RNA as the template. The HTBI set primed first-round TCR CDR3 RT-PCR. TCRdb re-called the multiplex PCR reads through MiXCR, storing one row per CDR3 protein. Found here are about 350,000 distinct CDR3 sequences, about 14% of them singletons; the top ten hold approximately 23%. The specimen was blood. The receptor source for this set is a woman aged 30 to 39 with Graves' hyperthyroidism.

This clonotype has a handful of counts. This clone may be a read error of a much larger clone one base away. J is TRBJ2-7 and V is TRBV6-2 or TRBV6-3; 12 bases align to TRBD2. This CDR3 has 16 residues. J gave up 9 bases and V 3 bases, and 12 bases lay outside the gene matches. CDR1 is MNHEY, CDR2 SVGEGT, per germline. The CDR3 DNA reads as TGTGCCAGCAGTTATGGCAGACTAGCGGGAGTCCACGGGCAGTACTTC. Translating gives CASSYGRLAGVHGQYF.

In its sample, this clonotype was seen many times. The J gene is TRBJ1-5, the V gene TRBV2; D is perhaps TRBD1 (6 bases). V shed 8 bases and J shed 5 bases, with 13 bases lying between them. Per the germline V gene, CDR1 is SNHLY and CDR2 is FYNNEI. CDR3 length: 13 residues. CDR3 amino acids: CASAQGLDQPQHF. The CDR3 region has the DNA TGTGCCAGCGCCCAGGGGTTGGATCAGCCCCAGCATTTT.

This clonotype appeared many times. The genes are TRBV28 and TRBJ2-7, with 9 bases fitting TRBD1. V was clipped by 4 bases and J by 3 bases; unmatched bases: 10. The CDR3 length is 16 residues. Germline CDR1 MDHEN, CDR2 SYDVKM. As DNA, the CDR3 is TGTGCCAGCAGTTCCCCGCCGGGACAGGGAGTCTACGAGCAGTACTTC. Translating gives CASSSPPGQGVYEQYF.

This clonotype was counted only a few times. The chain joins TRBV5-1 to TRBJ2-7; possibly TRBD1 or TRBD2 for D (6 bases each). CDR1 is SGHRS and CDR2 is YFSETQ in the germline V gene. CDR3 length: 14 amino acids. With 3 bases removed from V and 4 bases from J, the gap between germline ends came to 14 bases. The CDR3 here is CASSSGAGDYEQYF. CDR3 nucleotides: TGCGCCAGCAGCTCGGGGGCAGGAGATTACGAGCAGTACTTC.

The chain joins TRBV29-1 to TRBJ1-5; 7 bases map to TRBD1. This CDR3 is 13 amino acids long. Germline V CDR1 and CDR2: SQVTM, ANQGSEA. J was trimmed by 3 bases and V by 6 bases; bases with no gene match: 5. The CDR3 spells CSVGRGVNQPQHF. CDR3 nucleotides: TGCAGCGTAGGCAGGGGGGTCAATCAGCCCCAGCATTTT.

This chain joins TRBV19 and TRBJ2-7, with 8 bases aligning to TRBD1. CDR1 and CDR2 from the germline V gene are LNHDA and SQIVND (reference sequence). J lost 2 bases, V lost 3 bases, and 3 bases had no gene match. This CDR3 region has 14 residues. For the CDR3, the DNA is TGTGCCAGTAGTATTTCGGACAGGGCCTACGAGCAGTACTTC. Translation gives CASSISDRAYEQYF. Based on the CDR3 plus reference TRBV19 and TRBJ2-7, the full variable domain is DGGITQSPKYLFRKEGQNVTLSCEQNLNHDAMYWYRQDPGQGLRLIYYSQIVNDFQKGDIAEGYSVSREKKESFPLTVTSAQKNPTAFYLCASSISDRAYEQYFGPGTRLTVT.

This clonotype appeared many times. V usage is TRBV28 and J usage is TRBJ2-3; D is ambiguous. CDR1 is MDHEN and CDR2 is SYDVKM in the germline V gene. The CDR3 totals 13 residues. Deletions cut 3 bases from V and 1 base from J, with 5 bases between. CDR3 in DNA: TGTGCCAGCAGTTTTTTGGGCACAGATACGCAGTATTTT. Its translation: CASSFLGTDTQYF.

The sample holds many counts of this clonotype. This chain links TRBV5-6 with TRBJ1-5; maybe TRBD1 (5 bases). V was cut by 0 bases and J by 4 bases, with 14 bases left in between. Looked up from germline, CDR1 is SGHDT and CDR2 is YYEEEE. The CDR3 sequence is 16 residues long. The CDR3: CASSLDAGDPNQPQHF. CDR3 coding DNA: TGTGCCAGCAGCTTGGACGCCGGGGACCCAAATCAGCCCCAGCATTTT.

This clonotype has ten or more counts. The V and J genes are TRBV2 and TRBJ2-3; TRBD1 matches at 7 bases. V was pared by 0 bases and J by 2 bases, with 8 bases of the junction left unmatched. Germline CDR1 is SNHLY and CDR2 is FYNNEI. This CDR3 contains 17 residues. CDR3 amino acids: CASSEAPGQEITDTQYF. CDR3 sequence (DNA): TGTGCCAGCAGTGAAGCGCCCGGACAGGAGATCACAGATACGCAGTATTTT.

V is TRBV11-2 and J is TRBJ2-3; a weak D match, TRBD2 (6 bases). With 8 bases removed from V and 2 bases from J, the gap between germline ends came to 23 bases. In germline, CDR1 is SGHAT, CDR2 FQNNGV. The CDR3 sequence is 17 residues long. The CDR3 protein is CASGLRAAGLNTDTQYF. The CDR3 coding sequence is TGTGCCAGCGGATTACGAGCTGCGGGACTTAACACAGATACGCAGTATTTT.

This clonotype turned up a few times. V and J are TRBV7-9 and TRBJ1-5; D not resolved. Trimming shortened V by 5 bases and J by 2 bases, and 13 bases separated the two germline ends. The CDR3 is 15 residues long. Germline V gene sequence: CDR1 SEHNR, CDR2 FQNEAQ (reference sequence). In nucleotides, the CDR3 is TGTGCCAGCAGCCCCGAGATGGGAGGCAATCAGCCCCAGCATTTT. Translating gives CASSPEMGGNQPQHF.

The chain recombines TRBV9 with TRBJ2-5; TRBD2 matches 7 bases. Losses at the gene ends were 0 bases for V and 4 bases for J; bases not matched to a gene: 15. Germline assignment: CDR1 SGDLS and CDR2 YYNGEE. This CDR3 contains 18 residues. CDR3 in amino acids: CASSVAGEAASGGETQYF. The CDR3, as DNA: TGTGCCAGCAGCGTAGCTGGCGAGGCGGCCTCGGGAGGAGAGACCCAGTACTTC.

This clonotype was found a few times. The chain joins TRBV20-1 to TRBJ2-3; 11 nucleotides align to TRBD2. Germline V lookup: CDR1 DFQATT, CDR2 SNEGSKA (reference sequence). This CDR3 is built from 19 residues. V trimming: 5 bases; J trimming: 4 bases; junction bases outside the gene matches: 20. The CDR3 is CSAEPLTGNLAGGPDTQYF. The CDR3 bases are TGCAGTGCTGAACCTTTGACAGGGAATTTAGCGGGAGGGCCAGATACGCAGTATTTT.

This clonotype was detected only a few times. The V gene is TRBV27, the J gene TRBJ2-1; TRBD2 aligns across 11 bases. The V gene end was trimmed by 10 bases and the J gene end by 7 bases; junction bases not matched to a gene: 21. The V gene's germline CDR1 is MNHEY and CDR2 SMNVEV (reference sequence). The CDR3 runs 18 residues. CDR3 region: CATSLAGEPYGRLNEQFF. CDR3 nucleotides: TGTGCCACCTCACTAGCGGGAGAGCCCTATGGGAGACTAAATGAGCAGTTCTTC.

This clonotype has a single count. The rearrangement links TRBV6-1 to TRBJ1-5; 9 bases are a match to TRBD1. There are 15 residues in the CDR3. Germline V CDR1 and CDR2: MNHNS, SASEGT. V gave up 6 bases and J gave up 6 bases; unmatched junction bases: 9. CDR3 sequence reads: CASSQPRDRVQPQHF. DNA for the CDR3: TGTGCCAGCAGCCAACCCCGGGACAGGGTTCAGCCCCAGCATTTT.

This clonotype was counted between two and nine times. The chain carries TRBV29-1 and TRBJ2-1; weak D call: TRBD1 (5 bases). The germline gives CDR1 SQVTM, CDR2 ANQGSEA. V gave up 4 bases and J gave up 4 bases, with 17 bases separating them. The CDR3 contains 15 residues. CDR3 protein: CSVVIPRDSYNEQFF. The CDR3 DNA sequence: TGCAGCGTTGTCATCCCTCGCGACAGTTACAATGAGCAGTTCTTC.

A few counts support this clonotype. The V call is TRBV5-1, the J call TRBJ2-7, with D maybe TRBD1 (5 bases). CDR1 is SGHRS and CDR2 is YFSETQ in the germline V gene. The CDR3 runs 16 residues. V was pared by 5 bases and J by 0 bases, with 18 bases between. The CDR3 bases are TGCGCCAGCAGGACAGACCTTTCCCATAGCTCCTACGAGCAGTACTTC. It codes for CASRTDLSHSSYEQYF.

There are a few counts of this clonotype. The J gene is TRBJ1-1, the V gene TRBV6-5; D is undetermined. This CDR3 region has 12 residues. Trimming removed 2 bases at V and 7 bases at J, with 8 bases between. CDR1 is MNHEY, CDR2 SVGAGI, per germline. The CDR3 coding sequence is TGTGCCAGCAGTTACGGGGTTGATGAAGCTTTCTTT. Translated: CASSYGVDEAFF.

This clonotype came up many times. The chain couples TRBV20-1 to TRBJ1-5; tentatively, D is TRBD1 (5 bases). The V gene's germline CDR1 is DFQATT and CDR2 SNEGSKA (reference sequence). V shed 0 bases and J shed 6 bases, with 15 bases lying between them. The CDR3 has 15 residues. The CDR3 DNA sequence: TGCAGTGCTAGAGATCTAGGGCAGGGAGGTCAGCCCCAGCATTTT. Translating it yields CSARDLGQGGQPQHF.

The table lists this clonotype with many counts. The CDR3 region has the DNA TGCGCCAGCAGCCAGCCCACCCGGGGAGCTAAAGAGACCCAGTACTTC. Translating gives CASSQPTRGAKETQYF. V and J are TRBV4-1 and TRBJ2-5, with D perhaps TRBD2 (5 bases). This CDR3 has 16 amino acids. V was clipped by 3 bases and J by 3 bases, with 17 bases between them. Per germline, CDR1 MGHRA and CDR2 YSYEKL.

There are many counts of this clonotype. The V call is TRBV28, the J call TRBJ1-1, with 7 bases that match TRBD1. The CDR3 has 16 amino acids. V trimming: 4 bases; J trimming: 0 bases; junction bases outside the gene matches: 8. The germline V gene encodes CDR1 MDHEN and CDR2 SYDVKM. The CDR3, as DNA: TGTGCCAGCAGTTCCGAAAAGGGGGCCTTGAACACTGAAGCTTTCTTT. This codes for CASSSEKGALNTEAFF.

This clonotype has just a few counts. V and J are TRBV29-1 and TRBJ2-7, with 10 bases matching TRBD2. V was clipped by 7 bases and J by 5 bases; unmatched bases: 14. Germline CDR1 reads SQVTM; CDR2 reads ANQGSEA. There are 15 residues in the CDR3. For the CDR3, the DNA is TGCAGCGCGCTCCCCATAGCGGGAGGACCTCACGAGCAGTACTTC. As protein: CSALPIAGGPHEQYF.

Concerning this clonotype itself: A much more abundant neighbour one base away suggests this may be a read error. The CDR3 spells CASSPRTQNEQYF. The DNA for the CDR3 is TGTGCCAGCAGCCCTCGGACGCAAAATGAGCAGTACTTC. The V call is TRBV28, the J call TRBJ2-7; D call uncertain. V lost 6 bases, J lost 7 bases, and 16 bases lay in between. Germline V CDR1 and CDR2: MDHEN, SYDVKM. This CDR3 comprises 13 residues. The variable domain in full, with the rest retrieved from reference TRBV28 and TRBJ2-7, is DVKVTQSSRYLVKRTGEKVFLECVQDMDHENMFWYRQDPGLGLRLIYFSYDVKMKEKGDIPEGYSVSREKKERFSLILESASTNQTSMYLCASSPRTQNEQYFGPGTRLTVT.